The rows below give T cell receptor beta chains drawn from one sample of a study of pediatric ulcerative colitis. Produced via immunoSEQ multiplex PCR; TCRdb's table is partial and in-frame only. Altogether roughly 16,000 clones are present, more than 75% being singletons, with the ten largest covering approximately 7.5%. Sequenced sample: gut tissue. These receptor sequences come from a boy younger than 18 who was a control in a study of pediatric ulcerative colitis. The CDR3 runs from the conserved cysteine through the conserved F or W. The D gene is left open where the match is weak. Clone size, where shown, is once, few, many, or a class for clones that have expanded.

V: TRBV5-4; J: TRBJ1-1; size: few; D: .; DNA: TGTGCCAGCAGCTTGGATGGAAAACAGAACACTGAAGCTTTCTTT; CDR3: CASSLDGKQNTEAFF
V: TRBV6-5; J: TRBJ2-5; size: .; D: TRBD1; DNA: TGTGCCAGCAGTTACGGGACAGGGGTGTTGGAGACCCAGTACTTC; CDR3: CASSYGTGVLETQYF
V: TRBV7-9; J: TRBJ1-2; size: few; D: TRBD1; DNA: TGTGCCAGCAGCTTACCACAGGGGGTCTATGGCTACACCTTC; CDR3: CASSLPQGVYGYTF
V: TRBV5-1; J: TRBJ2-2; size: .; D: TRBD1; DNA: TGCGCCAGCAGCTACGAACAGGGGGTCGGGGACACCGGGGAGCTGTTTTTT; CDR3: CASSYEQGVGDTGELFF
V: TRBV5-6; J: TRBJ1-2; size: .; D: .; DNA: TGTGCCAGCAGATACGGACCTAACTATGGCTACACCTTC; CDR3: CASRYGPNYGYTF
V: TRBV28; J: TRBJ2-1; size: .; D: TRBD2; DNA: TGTGCCAGCAGTTTTATAGCGGGAGGGTACAATGAGCAGTTCTTC; CDR3: CASSFIAGGYNEQFF
V: TRBV7-2; J: TRBJ2-1; size: .; D: .; DNA: TGTGCCAGCAGCCTCAGGGGCTGGGGGGATGAGCAGTTCTTC; CDR3: CASSLRGWGDEQFF
V: TRBV4-2; J: TRBJ2-1; size: .; D: .; DNA: TGTGCCAGCAGCCAAGTCTGGTCTAGTGAGCAGTTCTTC; CDR3: CASSQVWSSEQFF
V: TRBV19; J: TRBJ2-5; size: .; D: .; DNA: TGTGCCAGTAGTTCAATGGGGAGGGAGACCCAGTACTTC; CDR3: CASSSMGRETQYF
V: TRBV28; J: TRBJ1-5; size: .; D: TRBD1; DNA: TGTGCCAGCAGTCTGGGACAGGTGAATCAGCCCCAGCATTTT; CDR3: CASSLGQVNQPQHF
V: TRBV6-4; J: TRBJ1-6; size: .; D: .; DNA: TGTGCCAGCAGTGAATACGACAGGCGGAATTCACCCCTCCACTTT; CDR3: CASSEYDRRNSPLHF
V: TRBV2; J: TRBJ2-3; size: .; D: .; DNA: TGTGCCAGCACTTTGAGCAGGGCTTCAGATACGCAGTATTTT; CDR3: CASTLSRASDTQYF
V: TRBV18; J: TRBJ2-7; size: .; D: TRBD2; DNA: TGTGCCAGCTCACCACGCGTAGCGGGAAAAGATTACGAGCAGTACTTC; CDR3: CASSPRVAGKDYEQYF
V: TRBV11-2; J: TRBJ1-4; size: .; D: .; DNA: TGTGCCAGCAGCTTAGCTGCAACTAATGAAAAACTGTTTTTT; CDR3: CASSLAATNEKLFF
V: TRBV7-2; J: TRBJ1-1; size: few; D: .; DNA: TGTGCCAGCAGCTTAGGGACAGCGAACACTGAAGCTTTCTTT; CDR3: CASSLGTANTEAFF
V: TRBV7-6; J: TRBJ2-7; size: .; D: TRBD1; DNA: TGTGCCAGCAGCTTAGGACAGGGGGCGTACGAGCAGTACTTC; CDR3: CASSLGQGAYEQYF
V: TRBV30; J: TRBJ1-1; size: .; D: .; DNA: TGTGCCTGGAGTTTGGACAGTGGGAACACTGAAGCTTTCTTT; CDR3: CAWSLDSGNTEAFF
V: TRBV29-1; J: TRBJ2-7; size: .; D: TRBD1; DNA: TGCAGCGTTGAGGACAGGGTAAGGGACGAGCAGTACTTC; CDR3: CSVEDRVRDEQYF
V: TRBV28; J: TRBJ2-4; size: .; D: .; DNA: TGTGCCAGCAGTTTAATGATCGGGGGTGCCAAAAACATTCAGTACTTC; CDR3: CASSLMIGGAKNIQYF
V: TRBV7-8; J: TRBJ2-1; size: .; D: .; DNA: TGTGCCAGCACTGTCATACAGCCGGAAGACTACAATGAGCAGTTCTTC; CDR3: CASTVIQPEDYNEQFF
V: TRBV4-3; J: TRBJ1-1; size: .; D: TRBD1; DNA: TGCGCCAGCAGCACGACCGACAGGGGTGAAGCTTTCTTT; CDR3: CASSTTDRGEAFF
V: TRBV5-1; J: TRBJ2-3; size: .; D: .; DNA: TGCGCCAGCAGGGCCGGGTCCTGGGGGACAGATACGCAGTATTTT; CDR3: CASRAGSWGTDTQYF
V: TRBV4-2; J: TRBJ2-1; size: .; D: .; DNA: TGTGCCAGCAGCGGAGGAGGGGGTGAGGATGAGCAGTTCTTC; CDR3: CASSGGGGEDEQFF
V: TRBV4-3; J: TRBJ1-5; size: .; D: .; DNA: TGCGCCAGCAGACAGGACGAATATAGCAATCAGCCCCAGCATTTT; CDR3: CASRQDEYSNQPQHF
V: TRBV5-6; J: TRBJ1-4; size: .; D: TRBD1; DNA: TGTGCCAGCAGCACGACAGGGGAACCTGAAAAACTGTTTTTT; CDR3: CASSTTGEPEKLFF
V: TRBV6-1; J: TRBJ2-3; size: .; D: .; DNA: TGTGCCAGCTCAATGGGCAAACAGATCACAGATACGCAGTATTTT; CDR3: CASSMGKQITDTQYF
V: TRBV6-5; J: TRBJ2-1; size: .; D: .; DNA: TGTGCCAGCAGGGGCGGGTGGTACAATGAGCAGTTCTTC; CDR3: CASRGGWYNEQFF
V: TRBV6-1; J: TRBJ2-3; size: .; D: TRBD2; DNA: TGTGCCAGCAGATCAGCGGGAGAGGAAGATACGCAGTATTTT; CDR3: CASRSAGEEDTQYF
V: TRBV5-4; J: TRBJ2-5; size: .; D: TRBD2; DNA: TGTGCCAGCAGCTTGCCTCTTCACCCGGGGGGAGAGACCCAGTACTTC; CDR3: CASSLPLHPGGETQYF
V: TRBV5-1; J: TRBJ1-2; size: .; D: .; DNA: TGCGCCAGCAGCTTTGACGGTAACTATGGCTACACCTTC; CDR3: CASSFDGNYGYTF
V: TRBV7-2; J: TRBJ2-2; size: .; D: .; DNA: TGTGCCAGCAAAACAAGTCGGGCCGGGGAGCTGTTTTTT; CDR3: CASKTSRAGELFF
V: TRBV7-8; J: TRBJ2-4; size: .; D: .; DNA: TGTGCCAGCAGCTTAAACCTAGCCAAAAACATTCAGTACTTC; CDR3: CASSLNLAKNIQYF
V: TRBV25-1; J: TRBJ2-1; size: .; D: TRBD2; DNA: TGTGCCAGCAGCTTAGCGGGGGGTATAGTCAATGAGCAGTTCTTC; CDR3: CASSLAGGIVNEQFF
V: TRBV28; J: TRBJ2-4; size: .; D: TRBD1; DNA: TGTGCCAGCAGTCAACAGGGGGCCCAAAACATTCAGTACTTC; CDR3: CASSQQGAQNIQYF
V: TRBV2; J: TRBJ2-1; size: .; D: TRBD2; DNA: TGTGCCAGCAGTGGGGAGGGCCCCACCGATGAGCAGTTCTTC; CDR3: CASSGEGPTDEQFF
V: TRBV7-3; J: TRBJ1-1; size: .; D: .; DNA: TGTGCCAGCAGCTTAACTCACGGGGACACTGAAGCTTTCTTT; CDR3: CASSLTHGDTEAFF
V: TRBV6-1; J: TRBJ1-1; size: .; D: .; DNA: TGTGCCAGCAGTGCGCAGACAGTGAACACTGAAGCTTTCTTT; CDR3: CASSAQTVNTEAFF
V: TRBV11-2; J: TRBJ2-7; size: few; D: .; DNA: TGTGCCACCCAAGGCGGTGGGGAGCAGTACTTC; CDR3: CATQGGGEQYF
V: TRBV28; J: TRBJ1-4; size: .; D: .; DNA: TGTGCCAGCAGCGGGAGGGGCCAGATATCTGAAAAACTGTTTTTT; CDR3: CASSGRGQISEKLFF
V: TRBV18; J: TRBJ2-4; size: .; D: TRBD1; DNA: TGTGCCAGCTCACCACAGACAGGGCAAAACATTCAGTACTTC; CDR3: CASSPQTGQNIQYF
V: TRBV11-3; J: TRBJ2-7; size: .; D: .; DNA: TGTGCCAGCATCTTGACCTACGAGCAGTACTTC; CDR3: CASILTYEQYF
V: TRBV7-2; J: TRBJ2-1; size: .; D: TRBD2; DNA: TGCGCCAGCAGCCCGAGCGGGGGCTCCTACAATGAGCAGTTCTTC; CDR3: CASSPSGGSYNEQFF